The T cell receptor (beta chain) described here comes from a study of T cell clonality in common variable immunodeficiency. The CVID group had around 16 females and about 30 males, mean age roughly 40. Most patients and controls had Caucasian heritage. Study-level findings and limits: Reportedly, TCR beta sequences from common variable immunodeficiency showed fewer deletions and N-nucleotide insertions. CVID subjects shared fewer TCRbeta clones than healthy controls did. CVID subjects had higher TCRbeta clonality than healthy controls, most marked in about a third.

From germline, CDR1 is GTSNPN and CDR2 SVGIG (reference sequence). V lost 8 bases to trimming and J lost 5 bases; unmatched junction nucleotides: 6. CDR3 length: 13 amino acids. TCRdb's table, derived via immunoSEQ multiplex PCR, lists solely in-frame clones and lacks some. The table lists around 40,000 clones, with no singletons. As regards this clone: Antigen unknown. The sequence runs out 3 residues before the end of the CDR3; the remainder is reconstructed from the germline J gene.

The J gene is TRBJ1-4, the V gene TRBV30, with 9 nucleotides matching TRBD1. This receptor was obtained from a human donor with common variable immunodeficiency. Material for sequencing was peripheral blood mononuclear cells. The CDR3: CATSGTGNEKLFF. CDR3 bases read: TGTGCCACCTCCGGGACAGGGAATGAAAAA. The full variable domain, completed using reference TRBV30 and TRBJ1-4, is SQTIHQWPATLVQPVGSPLSLECTVEGTSNPNLYWYRQAAGRGLQLLFYSVGIGQISSEVPQNLSASRPQDRQFILSSKKLLLSDSGFYLCATSGTGNEKLFFGSGTQLSVL.